The 22 T cell receptor beta chains below were found in one sample sequenced in a study of T-cell memory formation after mild COVID-19 (dated by TCRdb to the early 2020s). Library preparation employed 5' RACE. The sample was run on an Illumina NovaSeq 6000. TCRdb ran its own pipeline on the public reads, namely fastp trimming at Q25 and MiXCR clone calling, and kept in-frame beta chains. CDR3 protein duplicates are merged, each entry listing the most common genes and DNA. Across this sample there are 350,000 to 500,000 distinct CDR3 sequences, with 20% seen only once. Around 9.2% of the sample lies in the top ten. Sequenced sample: PBMCs or a T cell subset sorted from them (not recorded which). The source of these receptors is an adult woman who had mild COVID-19 (a few samples of this study predate the infection). The sample titles of this study are shuffled in the database, so cell type and time point are left out; the donor was told from shared clones.

This clonotype was seen many times. V gene TRBV20-1 combines with J gene TRBJ1-6; maybe TRBD1 (6 bases). CDR1 and CDR2 from the germline V gene are DFQATT and SNEGSKA (reference sequence). CDR3 size: 13 residues. V lost 3 bases to trimming and J lost 8 bases, with 11 bases between them. CDR3 sequence reads: CSASEGDYSPLHF. CDR3 bases: TGCAGTGCTAGTGAGGGGGACTATTCACCCCTCCACTTT.

This clonotype was detected only a few times. V gene TRBV12-3 or TRBV12-4 combines with J gene TRBJ2-2, with D maybe TRBD2 (6 bases). The CDR3 spans 14 residues. Trimming left V 7 bases short and J 4 bases short, with 13 bases between. CDR3 bases: TGTGCCAGCAACCGGGGGACGGGCACCGGGGAGCTGTTTTTT. Its translation: CASNRGTGTGELFF.

This clonotype was detected a few times. This chain joins TRBV5-1 and TRBJ1-6, with 8 bases that match TRBD1. V lost 5 bases, J lost 6 bases, and 4 bases stayed unmatched. The CDR3 extends over 14 amino acids. Germline CDR1 reads SGHRS; CDR2 reads YFSETQ. The CDR3 region is CASRPDRGNSPLHF. The CDR3 region has the DNA TGCGCCAGCAGGCCTGACAGGGGTAATTCACCCCTCCACTTT.

The chain is built from TRBV29-1 and TRBJ2-5; no reliable D call. CDR1 SQVTM and CDR2 ANQGSEA come from the germline V gene. V dropped 6 bases and J dropped 5 bases, with 13 bases sitting between them. CDR3 size: 12 residues. This chain's CDR3 is CSVAGSGETQYF. The CDR3 DNA sequence: TGCAGCGTAGCTGGATCGGGCGAGACCCAGTACTTC.

This clonotype was found a few times. The chain carries TRBV7-2 and TRBJ2-2, with TRBD2 identical over 13 bases. Germline CDR1 SGHTA, CDR2 FQGNSA. CDR3 size: 16 residues. Losses at the gene ends were 4 bases for V and 3 bases for J; bases not matched to a gene: 2. For the CDR3, the DNA is TGTGCCAGCAGCTCGGGACTAGCGGGGTACACCGGGGAGCTGTTTTTT. It yields the protein CASSSGLAGYTGELFF.

The chain uses TRBV6-6 and TRBJ2-7; weak D call: TRBD2 (5 bases). Germline V gives CDR1 MNHNY, CDR2 SVGAGI (reference sequence). CDR3 length: 13 residues. Trimming stripped 2 bases from V and 7 bases from J, with 12 bases between. The CDR3 loop reads CASSYEGVEEQYF. The CDR3 DNA reads as TGTGCCAGCAGTTACGAGGGAGTGGAAGAGCAGTACTTC.

This clonotype occurred a few times. The chain is built from TRBV4-2 and TRBJ1-6; D call uncertain. Germline-derived CDR1 and CDR2 are LGHNA and YNFKEQ. Between the trimmed V and J ends, which lost 8 bases and 0 bases, there was a span of 14 bases. CDR3 length: 16 residues. The CDR3 loop reads CASAPGIDSYNSPLHF. The CDR3 bases are TGTGCCAGCGCGCCAGGAATCGACTCCTATAATTCACCCCTCCACTTT.

The chain employs TRBV4-3 and TRBJ1-2, with D uncertain. The germline gives CDR1 LGHNA, CDR2 YSLEER. Trimming shortened V by 0 bases and J by 4 bases, and 9 bases separated the two germline ends. The CDR3 has 14 residues. The CDR3 sequence: CASSQELQPYGYTF. CDR3 DNA: TGCGCCAGCAGCCAAGAATTGCAGCCCTATGGCTACACCTTC.

There are a few counts of this clonotype. V usage is TRBV20-1 and J usage is TRBJ2-7, with 7 bases identical to TRBD1. This CDR3 has 12 amino acids. Germline V gene lookup returns CDR1 DFQATT and CDR2 SNEGSKA (reference sequence). The V and J ends lost 7 bases and 4 bases, in that order; junction bases with no gene match: 7. CDR3 coding DNA: TGCAGTGGCAAGGGACAGATGTACGAGCAGTACTTC. It codes for CSGKGQMYEQYF.

V is TRBV6-1 and J is TRBJ1-5; the match to TRBD1 covers 7 bases. Germline trimming cut 6 bases from V and 2 bases from J; bases unmatched to any gene: 4. Per the germline V gene, CDR1 is MNHNS and CDR2 is SASEGT. The CDR3 is 14 residues long. CDR3 protein: CASRVDRGNQPQHF. The CDR3 bases are TGTGCCAGCAGGGTCGACAGGGGCAATCAGCCCCAGCATTTT.

This clonotype was detected a few times. The rearrangement links TRBV6-6 to TRBJ2-4; TRBD1 might be the D (6 bases). The V end was cut by 5 bases, the J end by 0 bases, with 8 bases between. There are 14 residues in the CDR3. The germline gives CDR1 MNHNY, CDR2 SVGAGI (reference sequence). The CDR3 is CASSRTVAKNIQYF. CDR3 DNA: TGTGCCAGCAGTCGGACAGTAGCCAAAAACATTCAGTACTTC.

This clonotype was counted a few times. The chain carries TRBV29-1 and TRBJ2-6, with TRBD2 matching over 10 bases. The junction had 7 bases not matched to a gene; V was cut back by 5 bases and J by 0 bases. The CDR3 contains 17 residues. Germline values: CDR1 SQVTM, CDR2 ANQGSEA. CDR3 residues: CSVQSSGRLSGANVLTF. The CDR3 DNA reads TGCAGCGTTCAGTCTAGCGGGAGACTCTCTGGGGCCAACGTCCTGACTTTC.

V gene TRBV15 combines with J gene TRBJ2-1; 10 positions agree with TRBD2. J lost 4 bases, V lost 1 base, and 4 bases had no gene match. Germline V gives CDR1 LNHNV, CDR2 YYDKDF (reference sequence). This CDR3 contains 16 residues. CDR3 protein: CATSRGTSGIYNEQFF. The CDR3 coding sequence is TGTGCCACCAGCAGAGGGACTAGCGGAATTTACAATGAGCAGTTCTTC.

This clonotype was seen more than once but under ten times. This sequence joins TRBV19 and TRBJ1-2; TRBD1 aligns across 10 bases. V shed 8 bases and J 3 bases; nucleotides not matched to a gene: 6. In germline, CDR1 is LNHDA, CDR2 SQIVND (reference sequence). This CDR3 contains 14 residues. CDR3 amino acids: CASGTGVEDYGYTF. DNA for the CDR3: TGTGCCAGTGGGACAGGGGTGGAAGACTATGGCTACACCTTC.

This clonotype has a handful of counts. The gene calls are TRBV29-1 and TRBJ2-1; D not resolved. This CDR3 region has 15 residues. CDR1 SQVTM and CDR2 ANQGSEA come from the germline V gene. With 1 base removed from V and 4 bases from J, the gap between germline ends came to 14 bases. CDR3 sequence reads: CSVEGSVAGYNEQFF. CDR3 sequence (DNA): TGCAGCGTTGAAGGGTCGGTGGCTGGATACAATGAGCAGTTCTTC.

V and J are TRBV6-5 and TRBJ2-5; D is undetermined. Between the trimmed V and J ends, which lost 5 bases and 7 bases, there was a span of 8 bases. Germline-derived CDR1 and CDR2 are MNHEY and SVGAGI. The CDR3 contains 11 residues. This chain's CDR3 is CASSNRWTQYF. The CDR3 bases are TGTGCCAGCAGTAATCGTTGGACCCAGTACTTC.

Regarding this clonotype: The junction shows a germline mismatch at one end, possibly a read error. The chain combines TRBV20-1 with TRBJ2-3, with 7 bases identical to TRBD2. CDR1 DFQATT and CDR2 SNEGSKA come from the germline V gene (reference sequence). CDR3 length: 14 amino acids. Here the CDR3 DNA reads TGCAGTGATAGACCCCAGCCGGGGGGAGATACGCAGTATTTT. Its protein product is CSDRPQPGGDTQYF.

There are a few counts of this clonotype. The rearrangement joins TRBV18 to TRBJ1-6; 7 bases map to TRBD1. J gave up 7 bases and V 4 bases, and 4 bases lay outside the gene matches. The CDR3 has 14 residues. Germline CDR1 is KGHSH and CDR2 is LQKENI. The CDR3 reads CASSQDRKNSPLHF. Written as DNA, the CDR3 is TGTGCCAGCTCACAGGACAGGAAAAATTCACCCCTCCACTTT.

This clonotype was detected ten times or more. The V call is TRBV11-3, the J call TRBJ2-1; 8 bases fit TRBD2. This CDR3 is built from 15 residues. Looked up from germline, CDR1 is SGHNT and CDR2 is YENEEA. The V and J ends lost 1 base and 5 bases, in that order; junction bases with no gene match: 4. DNA of the CDR3: TGTGCCAGCAGCTTAGCGGGGGGGGTCCACAATGAGCAGTTCTTC. It encodes CASSLAGGVHNEQFF.

The V call is TRBV15, the J call TRBJ2-7, with D perhaps assigned TRBD1 or TRBD2 (5 bases each). This CDR3 region has 14 residues. Germline V CDR1 and CDR2: LNHNV, YYDKDF (reference sequence). The germline V and J ends were trimmed by 3 bases and 3 bases, with 12 bases remaining between them. The CDR3 spells CATSSWGSSYEQYF. As DNA, the CDR3 is TGTGCCACCAGCAGTTGGGGGTCTAGCTACGAGCAGTACTTC.

This chain links TRBV5-1 with TRBJ2-3; 9 bases line up with TRBD2. J was trimmed by 3 bases and V by 5 bases; bases with no gene match: 4. The CDR3 has 14 amino acids. Germline values: CDR1 SGHRS, CDR2 YFSETQ. CDR3: CASRDTSGTDTQYF. DNA for the CDR3: TGCGCCAGCAGAGATACTAGCGGGACAGATACGCAGTATTTT.

The rearrangement joins TRBV7-7 to TRBJ2-7, with D perhaps matching TRBD1 (6 bases). In germline, CDR1 is SSHAT, CDR2 FNYEAQ (reference sequence). The CDR3 runs to 13 residues. Trimming pared 2 bases from V and 5 bases from J, leaving 10 bases between. CDR3 nucleotides: TGTGCCAGCAGCTTACTAACAGGGCACGAGCAGTACTTC. Protein: CASSLLTGHEQYF. Looking up the rest from reference TRBV7-7 and TRBJ2-7 gives the full variable domain: GAGVSQSPRYKVTKRGQDVTLRCDPISSHATLYWYQQALGQGPEFLTYFNYEAQPDKSGLPSDRFSAERPEGSISTLTIQRTEQRDSAMYRCASSLLTGHEQYFGPGTRLTVT.